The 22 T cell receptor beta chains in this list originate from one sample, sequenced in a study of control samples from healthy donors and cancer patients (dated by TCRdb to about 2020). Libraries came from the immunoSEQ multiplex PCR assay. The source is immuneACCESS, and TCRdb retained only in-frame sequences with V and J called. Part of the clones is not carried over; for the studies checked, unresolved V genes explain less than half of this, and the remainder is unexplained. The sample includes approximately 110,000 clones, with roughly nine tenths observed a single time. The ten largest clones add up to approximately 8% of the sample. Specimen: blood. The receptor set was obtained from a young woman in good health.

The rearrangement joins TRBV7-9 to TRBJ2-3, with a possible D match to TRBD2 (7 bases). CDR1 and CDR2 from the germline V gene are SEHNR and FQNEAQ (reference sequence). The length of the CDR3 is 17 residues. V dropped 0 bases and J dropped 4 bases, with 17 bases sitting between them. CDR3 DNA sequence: TGTGCCAGCAGCTTAGCACAGGGCGGGGGTTCATCAGATACGCAGTATTTT. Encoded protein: CASSLAQGGGSSDTQYF.

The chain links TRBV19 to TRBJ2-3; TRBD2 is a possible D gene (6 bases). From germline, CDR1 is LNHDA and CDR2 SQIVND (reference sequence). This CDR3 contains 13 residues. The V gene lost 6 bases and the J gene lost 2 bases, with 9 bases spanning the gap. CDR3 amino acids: CASSGSLTDTQYF. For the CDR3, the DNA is TGTGCCAGTAGCGGGAGCCTCACAGATACGCAGTATTTT.

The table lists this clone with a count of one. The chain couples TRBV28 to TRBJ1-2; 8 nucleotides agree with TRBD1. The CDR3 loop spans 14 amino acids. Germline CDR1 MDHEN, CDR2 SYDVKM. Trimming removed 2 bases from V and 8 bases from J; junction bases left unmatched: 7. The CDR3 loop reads CASSLEDRVIGYTF. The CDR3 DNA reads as TGTGCCAGCAGTTTAGAGGACAGGGTTATAGGCTACACCTTC.

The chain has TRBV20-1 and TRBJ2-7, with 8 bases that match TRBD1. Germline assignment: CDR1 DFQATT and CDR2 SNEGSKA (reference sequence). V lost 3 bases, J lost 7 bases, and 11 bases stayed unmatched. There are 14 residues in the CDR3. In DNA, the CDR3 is TGCAGTGCTAGTAATATTCAGGGGGCGCGGGAGCAGTACTTC. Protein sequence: CSASNIQGAREQYF.

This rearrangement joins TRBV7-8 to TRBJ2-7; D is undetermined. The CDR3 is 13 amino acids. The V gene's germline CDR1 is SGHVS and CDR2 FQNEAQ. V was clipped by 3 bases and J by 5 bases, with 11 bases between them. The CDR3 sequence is CASSFFNGNEQYF. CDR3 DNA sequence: TGTGCCAGCAGCTTTTTCAACGGCAACGAGCAGTACTTC.

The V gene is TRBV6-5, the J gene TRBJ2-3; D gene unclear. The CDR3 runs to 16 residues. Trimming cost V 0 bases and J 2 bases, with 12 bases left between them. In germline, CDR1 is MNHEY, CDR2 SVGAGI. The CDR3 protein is CASSYSGGVPTDTQYF. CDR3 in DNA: TGTGCCAGCAGTTACTCGGGTGGAGTCCCCACAGATACGCAGTATTTT.

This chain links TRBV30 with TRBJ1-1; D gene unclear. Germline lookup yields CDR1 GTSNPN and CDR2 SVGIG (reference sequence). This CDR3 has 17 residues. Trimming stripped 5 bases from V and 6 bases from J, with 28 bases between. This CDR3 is CAWGAVGVFSRRSEAFF. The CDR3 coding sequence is TGTGCCTGGGGCGCTGTGGGAGTTTTCTCAAGGAGGTCTGAAGCTTTCTTT.

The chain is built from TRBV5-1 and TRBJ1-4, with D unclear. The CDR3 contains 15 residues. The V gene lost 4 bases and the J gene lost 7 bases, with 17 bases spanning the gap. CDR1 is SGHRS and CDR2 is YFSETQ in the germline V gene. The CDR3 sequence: CASSPNVGEAEKLFF. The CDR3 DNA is TGCGCCAGCAGCCCCAATGTTGGGGAGGCTGAAAAACTGTTTTTT. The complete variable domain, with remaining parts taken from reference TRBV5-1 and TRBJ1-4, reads KAGVTQTPRYLIKTRGQQVTLSCSPISGHRSVSWYQQTPGQGLQFLFEYFSETQRNKGNFPGRFSGRQFSNSRSEMNVSTLELGDSALYLCASSPNVGEAEKLFFGSGTQLSVL.

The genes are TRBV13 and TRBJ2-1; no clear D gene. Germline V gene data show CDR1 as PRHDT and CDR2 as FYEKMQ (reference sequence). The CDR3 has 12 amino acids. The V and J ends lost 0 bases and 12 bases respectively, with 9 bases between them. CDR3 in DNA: TGTGCCAGCAGCTTAGGTCCTTGGGGGCAGTTCTTC. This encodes CASSLGPWGQFF.

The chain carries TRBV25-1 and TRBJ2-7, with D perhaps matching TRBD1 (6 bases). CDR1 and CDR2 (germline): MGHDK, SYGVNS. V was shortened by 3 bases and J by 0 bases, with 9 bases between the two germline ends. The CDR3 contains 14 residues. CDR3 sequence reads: CASSDPDSSYEQYF. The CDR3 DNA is TGTGCCAGCAGTGATCCGGACAGCTCCTACGAGCAGTACTTC.

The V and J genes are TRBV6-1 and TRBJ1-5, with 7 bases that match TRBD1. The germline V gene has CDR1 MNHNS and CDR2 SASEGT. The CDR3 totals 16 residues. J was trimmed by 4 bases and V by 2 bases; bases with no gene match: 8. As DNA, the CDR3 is TGTGCCAGCAGTGAACTTTCGGACAGGAGTAATCAGCCCCAGCATTTT. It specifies CASSELSDRSNQPQHF.

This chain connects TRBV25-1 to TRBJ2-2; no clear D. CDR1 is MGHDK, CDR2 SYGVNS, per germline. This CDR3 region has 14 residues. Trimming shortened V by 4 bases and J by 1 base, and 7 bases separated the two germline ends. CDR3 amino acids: CASSAAKNTGELFF. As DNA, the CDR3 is TGTGCCAGCAGTGCCGCTAAGAACACCGGGGAGCTGTTTTTT.

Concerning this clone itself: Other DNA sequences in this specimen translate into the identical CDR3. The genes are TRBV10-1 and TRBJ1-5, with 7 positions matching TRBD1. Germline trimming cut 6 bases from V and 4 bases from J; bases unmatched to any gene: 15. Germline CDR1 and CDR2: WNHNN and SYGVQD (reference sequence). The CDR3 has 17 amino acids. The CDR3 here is CASSIHNDRERNQPQHF. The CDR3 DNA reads TGCGCCAGCAGCATCCATAACGACAGGGAGAGGAATCAGCCCCAGCATTTT.

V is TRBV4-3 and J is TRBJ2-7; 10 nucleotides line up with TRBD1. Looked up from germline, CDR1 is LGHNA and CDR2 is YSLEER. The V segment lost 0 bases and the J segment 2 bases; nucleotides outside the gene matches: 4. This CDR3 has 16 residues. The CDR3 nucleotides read TGCGCCAGCAGCCAAGATCGGGACAGGGGTACCTACGAGCAGTACTTC. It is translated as CASSQDRDRGTYEQYF.

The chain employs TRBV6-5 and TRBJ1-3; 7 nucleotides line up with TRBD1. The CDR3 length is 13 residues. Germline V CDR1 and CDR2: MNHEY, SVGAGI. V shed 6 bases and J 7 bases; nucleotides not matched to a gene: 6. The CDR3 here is CASSQTGTNTIYF. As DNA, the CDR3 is TGTGCCAGCAGCCAGACAGGGACGAACACCATATATTTT.

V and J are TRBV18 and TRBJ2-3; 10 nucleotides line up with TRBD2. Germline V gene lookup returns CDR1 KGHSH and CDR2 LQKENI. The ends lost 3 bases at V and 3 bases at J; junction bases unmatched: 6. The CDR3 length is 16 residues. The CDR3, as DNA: TGTGCCAGCTCACCTTCTAGCGGGAGTCCGACAGATACGCAGTATTTT. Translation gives CASSPSSGSPTDTQYF.

CDR3 nucleotides: TGTGCCAGCAGCCCCGGGGCCCTGAGCTCCTACGAGCAGTACTTC. This translates into CASSPGALSSYEQYF. J is TRBJ2-7 and V is TRBV7-2; D is tentatively TRBD1 or TRBD2 (5 bases each). The CDR3 extends over 15 amino acids. Germline CDR1 is SGHTA and CDR2 is FQGNSA. Trimming cost V 5 bases and J 0 bases, with 14 bases left between them.

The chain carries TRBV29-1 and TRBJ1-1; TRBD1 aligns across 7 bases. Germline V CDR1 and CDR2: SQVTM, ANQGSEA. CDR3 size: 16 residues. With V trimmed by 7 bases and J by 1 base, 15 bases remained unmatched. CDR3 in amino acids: CSARRGPGQWNTEAFF. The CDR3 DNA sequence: TGCAGCGCGCGGAGAGGACCGGGACAGTGGAACACTGAAGCTTTCTTT.

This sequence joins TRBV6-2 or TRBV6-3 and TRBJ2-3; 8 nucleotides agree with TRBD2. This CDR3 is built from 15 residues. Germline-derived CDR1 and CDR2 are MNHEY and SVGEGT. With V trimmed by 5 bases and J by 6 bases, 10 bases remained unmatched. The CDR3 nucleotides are TGTGCCAGCAGTCTTGTAGCGGGGTTGGGGGATACGCAGTATTTT. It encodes CASSLVAGLGDTQYF.

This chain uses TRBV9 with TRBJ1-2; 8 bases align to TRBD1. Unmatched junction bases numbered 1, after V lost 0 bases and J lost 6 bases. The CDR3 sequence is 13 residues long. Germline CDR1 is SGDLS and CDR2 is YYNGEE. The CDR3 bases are TGTGCCAGCAGCGTAGGACAGGGGAATGGCTACACCTTC. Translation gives CASSVGQGNGYTF.

CDR3 residues: CASSLPSPEQFF. The CDR3 DNA follows: TGTGCCAGCAGCCTTCCCTCCCCTGAGCAGTTCTTC. V and J are TRBV7-8 and TRBJ2-1; no clear D gene. CDR1 and CDR2 (germline): SGHVS, FQNEAQ. V shed 5 bases and J shed 9 bases, with 11 bases lying between them. The CDR3 is 12 residues long.

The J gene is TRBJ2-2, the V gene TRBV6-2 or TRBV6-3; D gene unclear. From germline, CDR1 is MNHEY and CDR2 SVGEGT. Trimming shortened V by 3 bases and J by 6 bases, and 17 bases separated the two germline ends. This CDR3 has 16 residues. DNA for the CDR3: TGTGCCAGCAGTTATGATCGGATCAAAGTTGCCGGGGAGCTGTTTTTT. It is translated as CASSYDRIKVAGELFF.